Reported below is one TCR beta chain. The Seattle patients joined while their infection was active and were tracked longitudinally afterward. These data come from a study of blood T cell repertoires in COVID-19. Study-level information: Samples taken during acute and convalescent COVID-19 were collected in the United States, Italy and Spain. T cells, B-cell-depleted T cells, or PBMCs provided the cDNA or gDNA that served as material.

Here immunoSEQ multiplex PCR was the method, and the copy in TCRdb shows in-frame clones only, minus some. The sample lists hundreds of thousands of clones; 86% were seen once. Sequenced: peripheral blood. The TCR originated in a woman older than 75 with COVID-19, enrolled during active disease.

The CDR3 DNA is TGTGCCAGCAGTTTCGGAGGGACTCAGCCCCAGCATTTT. Its protein product is CASSFGGTQPQHF. The rearrangement links TRBV28 to TRBJ1-5; possible D gene TRBD1, 5 bases. The CDR3 consists of 13 residues. Germline V CDR1 and CDR2: MDHEN, SYDVKM. V was trimmed by 3 bases and J by 6 bases, leaving 9 bases between them. Full variable domain (missing parts from reference TRBV28 and TRBJ1-5): DVKVTQSSRYLVKRTGEKVFLECVQDMDHENMFWYRQDPGLGLRLIYFSYDVKMKEKGDIPEGYSVSREKKERFSLILESASTNQTSMYLCASSFGGTQPQHFGDGTRLSIL.